Listed below are T cell receptor beta chains from one sample, sequenced in a study of metastatic and nonmetastatic thyroid tumors. With MiXCR, TCRdb reprocessed the PCR reads. Of about 90,000 clones in the sample, 7.5% to 9% are singletons; the top ten hold roughly 10%. Sequencing input: blood. All receptors come from a female donor with papillary thyroid cancer or a benign thyroid nodule (not recorded which). Some clones in this sample may be carry-over from other donors' samples. Both conserved end residues are part of each CDR3. Each record gives: CDR3 protein, CDR3 DNA, J gene, clone size, V gene, D gene, CDR3 length. D genes are given only for firm matches. Some rows have no size entry. The others give once, few or many, or a class for an expanded clone.

CASSYTPGLATGETQYF	TGTGCCAGCAGTTACACTCCGGGACTAGCGACGGGAGAGACCCAGTACTTC	TRBJ2-5	many	TRBV6-6	TRBD2	17
CASSLGSGWAETQYF	TGCGCCAGCAGCTTGGGTTCAGGCTGGGCAGAGACCCAGTACTTC	TRBJ2-5	-	TRBV5-1	-	15
CASSPLKGGALKNIQYF	TGTGCCAGCAGCCCCCTTAAGGGGGGGGCTCTAAAAAACATTCAGTACTTC	TRBJ2-4	many	TRBV3-1	-	17
CASSQVLRGTKNIQYF	TGCGCCAGCAGCCAAGTTTTGCGGGGGACGAAAAACATTCAGTACTTC	TRBJ2-4	many	TRBV4-1	TRBD2	16
CASTPLGRVNTEAFF	TGTGCCAGCACCCCATTGGGACGGGTGAACACTGAAGCTTTCTTT	TRBJ1-1	many	TRBV27	-	15
CASSLDRKASTDTQYF	TGTGCCAGCAGCTTGGACAGGAAGGCTAGCACAGATACGCAGTATTTT	TRBJ2-3	many	TRBV5-4	-	16
CASSIDRFYQPQHF	TGCGCCAGCAGCATCGACAGGTTCTATCAGCCCCAGCATTTT	TRBJ1-5	many	TRBV5-1	-	14
CASSYSRTSGNTIYF	TGTGCCAGCAGTTACTCCCGTACCTCTGGAAACACCATATATTTT	TRBJ1-3	-	TRBV6-6	-	15
CASSLPVRSYEQYF	TGTGCCAGCAGCTTACCGGTACGGTCCTACGAGCAGTACTTC	TRBJ2-7	many	TRBV7-9	-	14
CATSRAIGGGYTF	TGTGCCACCAGCAGAGCTATAGGGGGAGGCTACACCTTC	TRBJ1-2	many	TRBV15	-	13
CASSNRTGAFNEQFF	TGTGCCAGCAGTAACCGGACAGGGGCCTTCAATGAGCAGTTCTTC	TRBJ2-1	many	TRBV27	TRBD1	15
CVTSRGGGATDTQYF	TGTGTCACCAGCAGAGGTGGCGGGGCCACAGATACGCAGTATTTT	TRBJ2-3	-	TRBV15	-	15
CASSRLPGGTGELFF	TGTGCCAGCAGCCGTCTCCCTGGGGGCACCGGGGAGCTGTTTTTT	TRBJ2-2	many	TRBV7-2	-	15
CASTQRINQPQHF	TGTGCCAGCACCCAAAGGATAAATCAGCCCCAGCATTTT	TRBJ1-5	few	TRBV12-3/TRBV12-4	-	13
CASSEWGWAVWELFF	TGTGCCAGCAGTGAATGGGGCTGGGCGGTGTGGGAGCTGTTTTTT	TRBJ2-2	few	TRBV2	-	15
CASSYSVRPTGELFF	TGTGCCAGCAGTTACTCGGTTCGCCCCACCGGGGAGCTGTTTTTT	TRBJ2-2	many	TRBV6-5	-	15
CASSFGGMNTEAFF	TGCGCCAGCAGCTTTGGGGGGATGAACACTGAAGCTTTCTTT	TRBJ1-1	many	TRBV5-1	-	14
CASSFRGEGTEAFF	TGTGCCAGCAGTTTTAGGGGGGAGGGGACTGAAGCTTTCTTT	TRBJ1-1	many	TRBV6-1	-	14
CASRYRGEAFF	TGTGCCAGCAGATACAGGGGTGAAGCTTTCTTT	TRBJ1-1	many	TRBV6-2/TRBV6-3	TRBD1	11
CAWSVRGNQPQHF	TGTGCCTGGAGTGTTCGGGGAAATCAGCCCCAGCATTTT	TRBJ1-5	many	TRBV30	-	13
CASSDYPTDTQYF	TGTGCCAGCAGTGACTACCCCACAGATACGCAGTATTTT	TRBJ2-3	many	TRBV6-4	-	13
CASYPVGGAGDTQYF	TGCGCCAGCTACCCCGTGGGGGGCGCGGGAGATACGCAGTATTTT	TRBJ2-3	many	TRBV4-1	-	15
CASRKTSGGAGTYEQYF	TGTGCCAGCAGGAAGACTAGCGGGGGGGCTGGCACCTACGAGCAGTACTTC	TRBJ2-7	many	TRBV6-1	TRBD2	17
CASSDAGGTYNEQFF	TGTGCCAGCAGTGATGCGGGGGGTACCTACAATGAGCAGTTCTTC	TRBJ2-1	many	TRBV25-1	TRBD2	15
CASSPWDRGTDTQYF	TGTGCCAGCAGTCCATGGGACAGGGGCACAGATACGCAGTATTTT	TRBJ2-3	many	TRBV12-3/TRBV12-4	TRBD1	15
CASSKDSYEQYF	TGTGCCAGCAGCAAGGACAGTTACGAGCAGTACTTC	TRBJ2-7	many	TRBV11-2	-	12
CASVAIRQGSNEQFF	TGTGCCAGCGTTGCAATTAGACAGGGGAGCAATGAGCAGTTCTTC	TRBJ2-1	few	TRBV6-1	TRBD1	15
CASKRDYANTGELFF	TGTGCCAGCAAGCGGGACTACGCTAACACCGGGGAGCTGTTTTTT	TRBJ2-2	many	TRBV28	TRBD2	15
CASSQELGLNTEAFF	TGCGCCAGCAGCCAAGAGTTGGGGCTGAACACTGAAGCTTTCTTT	TRBJ1-1	many	TRBV4-1	-	15
CASSDSVGSTDTQYF	TGTGCCAGCAGTGACTCTGTTGGTTCCACAGATACGCAGTATTTT	TRBJ2-3	many	TRBV6-4	-	15
CASSRGQGGNTEAFF	TGCGCCAGCAGCCGAGGACAGGGTGGAAACACTGAAGCTTTCTTT	TRBJ1-1	many	TRBV5-1	TRBD1	15
CASSYPGVEAFF	TGTGCCAGCAGTTACCCGGGGGTGGAAGCTTTCTTT	TRBJ1-1	few	TRBV6-2/TRBV6-3	-	12
CASSPGTVSSGANVLTF	TGTGCCAGCAGCCCCGGGACTGTTAGCTCTGGGGCCAACGTCCTGACTTTC	TRBJ2-6	many	TRBV4-2	-	17
CASSVVSRGEAFF	TGTGCCAGCAGCGTAGTGAGCAGGGGAGAAGCTTTCTTT	TRBJ1-1	-	TRBV9	-	13
CASSILGVDTQYF	TGTGCCAGTAGTATATTGGGTGTAGATACGCAGTATTTT	TRBJ2-3	-	TRBV19	-	13
CASGQGSEDTQYF	TGTGCCAGCGGACAGGGGTCGGAGGATACGCAGTATTTT	TRBJ2-3	-	TRBV6-1	TRBD1	13
CASSYGQGSHEKLFF	TGTGCCAGCAGTTACGGGCAGGGGAGTCATGAAAAACTGTTTTTT	TRBJ1-4	many	TRBV6-2/TRBV6-3	-	15